One sample yielded the 28 T cell receptor beta chains listed below, sequenced in a study of cytomegalovirus exposure and HLA in healthy donors. TCRdb keeps only in-frame clones here, not all; method: immunoSEQ multiplex PCR. The table shows 110,000 to 150,000 clones, with 90% occurring only once. Sequenced input: PBMCs. Every receptor here comes from a woman aged 25-40 years in good health and CMV-seropositive.

The CDR3 region is CASSQDLRPGRINYGYTF. Written as DNA, the CDR3 is TGTGCCAGCAGCCAAGATTTACGACCGGGAAGAATAAACTATGGCTACACCTTC. The chain couples TRBV4-2 to TRBJ1-2; D call uncertain. From germline, CDR1 is LGHNA and CDR2 YNFKEQ. V was trimmed by 0 bases and J by 2 bases, leaving 19 bases between them. The CDR3 spans 18 residues.

The V gene is TRBV5-1, the J gene TRBJ2-7; 9 bases map to TRBD2. This CDR3 has 13 amino acids. J lost 11 bases, V lost 0 bases, and 6 bases had no gene match. Germline values: CDR1 SGHRS, CDR2 YFSETQ. The CDR3 sequence is CASSLESRGREYF. The CDR3 DNA sequence: TGCGCCAGCAGCTTGGAGTCTCGCGGGAGGGAGTACTTC.

The sample holds one count of this clone. The V call is TRBV2, the J call TRBJ1-1; weak D call: TRBD1 (5 bases). The CDR3 loop spans 13 amino acids. CDR1 is SNHLY, CDR2 FYNNEI, per germline. Trimming took off 6 bases at V and 2 bases at J, with 10 bases between the two ends. The CDR3 region is CASRGDYNTEAFF. The DNA of the CDR3 is TGTGCCAGCAGAGGGGACTACAACACTGAAGCTTTCTTT.

This clone has just a few counts. The V and J genes are TRBV7-9 and TRBJ2-1, with TRBD2 matching 13 bases. Germline loops: CDR1 SEHNR, CDR2 FQNEAQ (reference sequence). CDR3 size: 14 residues. J lost 15 bases, V lost 5 bases, and 10 bases had no gene match. The CDR3 loop is CASSPTTSGRPWFF. DNA of the CDR3: TGTGCCAGCAGCCCAACGACTAGCGGGAGGCCCTGGTTCTTC.

The chain is built from TRBV10-2 and TRBJ2-1, with 11 bases aligning to TRBD2. Losses at the gene ends were 6 bases for V and 7 bases for J; bases not matched to a gene: 5. This CDR3 is built from 14 residues. CDR1 WSHSY and CDR2 SAAADI come from the germline V gene. The CDR3: CASSLAGGANEQFF. The CDR3 nucleotides are TGCGCCAGCAGCCTAGCGGGAGGTGCGAATGAGCAGTTCTTC.

V usage is TRBV27 and J usage is TRBJ2-1; 7 bases match TRBD2. This CDR3 comprises 15 residues. CDR1 is MNHEY, CDR2 SMNVEV, per germline (reference sequence). The V and J ends lost 3 bases and 6 bases, in that order; junction bases with no gene match: 8. CDR3 DNA sequence: TGTGCCAGCAGTTTCGGTAGCGGGTTGGGCAATGAGCAGTTCTTC. Translated: CASSFGSGLGNEQFF.

The rearrangement joins TRBV1 to TRBJ2-2; the table's D call TRBD2 went unverified against the DNA. TRBV1 is a pseudogene. CDR3 size: 18 residues. DNA of the CDR3: TGCACCAGCAGCCAAATGAAGCTAGCGGGAGGAGAAACCGGGGAGCTGTTTTTT. It codes for CTSSQMKLAGGETGELFF.

This clone has only a few counts. The CDR3 bases are TGTGCCAGCCGGGACAGTCCTACCGGGGAGCTGTTTTTT. Translation: CASRDSPTGELFF. The chain has TRBV2 and TRBJ2-2; 7 bases are a match to TRBD1. V shed 8 bases, J shed 5 bases, and the junction held 5 bases outside the gene matches. The length of the CDR3 is 13 residues. Germline V gene sequence: CDR1 SNHLY, CDR2 FYNNEI. Looking up the rest from reference TRBV2 and TRBJ2-2 gives the full variable domain: EPEVTQTPSHQVTQMGQEVILRCVPISNHLYFYWYRQILGQKVEFLVSFYNNEISEKSEIFDDQFSVERPDGSNFTLKIRSTKLEDSAMYFCASRDSPTGELFFGEGSRLTVL.

The V gene is TRBV18, the J gene TRBJ2-7; D is unresolved. V dropped 3 bases and J dropped 5 bases, with 17 bases sitting between them. CDR3 size: 15 residues. CDR1 and CDR2 from the germline V gene are KGHSH and LQKENI. CDR3 sequence: CASSPSAALFDEQYF. DNA of the CDR3: TGTGCCAGCTCACCGTCGGCGGCCCTGTTCGACGAGCAGTACTTC. Together with reference TRBV18 and TRBJ2-7, the CDR3 gives the full variable domain: NAGVMQNPRHLVRRRGQEARLRCSPMKGHSHVYWYRQLPEEGLKFMVYLQKENIIDESGMPKERFSAEFPKEGPSILRIQQVVRGDSAAYFCASSPSAALFDEQYFGPGTRLTVT.

The rearrangement joins TRBV27 to TRBJ1-5, with a tentative D call TRBD1 (6 bases). Looked up from germline, CDR1 is MNHEY and CDR2 is SMNVEV (reference sequence). The V end lost 2 bases, the J end lost 7 bases, and 12 bases lay between the germline ends. The CDR3 runs 14 residues. Written as DNA, the CDR3 is TGTGCCAGCAGTTTAAGCAGGGGTAGGCAGCCCCAGCATTTT. The encoded protein is CASSLSRGRQPQHF.

The V and J genes are TRBV27 and TRBJ2-7; 9 nucleotides match TRBD2. This CDR3 has 15 residues. V shed 5 bases, J shed 3 bases, and the junction held 8 bases outside the gene matches. Germline V gene sequence: CDR1 MNHEY, CDR2 SMNVEV (reference sequence). CDR3 DNA sequence: TGTGCCAGCAGTCCACTTCAAGCGGGAGGCTACGAGCAGTACTTC. Translation: CASSPLQAGGYEQYF.

The rearrangement joins TRBV5-1 to TRBJ2-7; 14 bases are a match to TRBD2. After removal of 4 bases from V and 5 bases from J, the junction contained 5 bases not matched to a gene. This CDR3 is built from 15 residues. The germline V gene has CDR1 SGHRS and CDR2 YFSETQ. CDR3 residues: CASSPGTSGSDEQYF. CDR3 coding DNA: TGCGCCAGCAGCCCCGGGACTAGCGGGAGTGACGAGCAGTACTTC.

This clone was recorded once. The chain is built from TRBV5-4 and TRBJ2-7; 9 bases are a match to TRBD1. CDR1 and CDR2 (germline): SGHNT, YYREEE (reference sequence). The CDR3 is made up of 14 amino acids. Germline trimming cut 4 bases from V and 5 bases from J; bases unmatched to any gene: 7. CDR3 coding DNA: TGTGCCAGCAGCCGGGGACAGGGAAAGAACGAGCAGTACTTC. This codes for CASSRGQGKNEQYF.

This clone came up once. The chain employs TRBV5-4 and TRBJ2-4; D is perhaps TRBD2 (6 bases). V was cut by 4 bases and J by 0 bases, with 11 bases left in between. From germline, CDR1 is SGHNT and CDR2 YYREEE (reference sequence). This CDR3 comprises 15 residues. CDR3 DNA: TGTGCCAGCAGCGCGGGACGCCAAGCCAAAAACATTCAGTACTTC. Protein product: CASSAGRQAKNIQYF.

The chain is built from TRBV19 and TRBJ1-1; possibly TRBD1 for D (5 bases). Between the trimmed V and J ends, which lost 5 bases and 0 bases, there was a span of 19 bases. Germline CDR1 LNHDA, CDR2 SQIVND (reference sequence). CDR3 length: 17 amino acids. The CDR3: CASSSPAGRLVNTEAFF. The DNA of the CDR3 is TGTGCCAGTAGTTCCCCGGCAGGGAGGTTGGTGAACACTGAAGCTTTCTTT.

The rearrangement links TRBV14 to TRBJ1-4, with D possibly TRBD1 on 5 matching bases. Germline V gene data show CDR1 as SGHDN and CDR2 as FVKESK. The CDR3 runs to 13 residues. The V and J ends lost 5 bases and 10 bases respectively, with 14 bases between them. The CDR3 DNA follows: TGTGCCAGCAGCGCCCGACACACAGGAAAACTGTTTTTT. Its protein is CASSARHTGKLFF.

The gene calls are TRBV2 and TRBJ1-2; D not resolved. CDR3 size: 14 residues. Germline V gene lookup returns CDR1 SNHLY and CDR2 FYNNEI. The V gene lost 7 bases and the J gene lost 5 bases, with 17 bases spanning the gap. DNA of the CDR3: TGTGCCAGCACTGCCCGAGGCCTAATGTATGGCTACACCTTC. It encodes CASTARGLMYGYTF.

This chain uses TRBV7-9 with TRBJ1-3; 7 positions agree with TRBD1. Germline CDR1 SEHNR, CDR2 FQNEAQ (reference sequence). The CDR3 runs to 13 residues. Trimming took 8 bases from V and 2 from J; bases not matched to a gene: 3. The CDR3 reads CASLTGAGNTIYF. The CDR3 DNA is TGTGCCAGCCTCACAGGGGCTGGAAACACCATATATTTT.

The chain couples TRBV19 to TRBJ2-6; D possibly corresponds to TRBD1 (5 bases). V was trimmed by 7 bases and J by 4 bases, leaving 11 bases between them. The germline gives CDR1 LNHDA, CDR2 SQIVND (reference sequence). CDR3 size: 14 residues. In DNA, the CDR3 is TGTGCCAGTACCATCAGGGCAGGGGCCAACGTCCTGACTTTC. Protein: CASTIRAGANVLTF.

The rearrangement joins TRBV29-1 to TRBJ2-7, with D perhaps TRBD1 (6 bases). With 0 bases removed from V and 5 bases from J, the gap between germline ends came to 11 bases. From germline, CDR1 is SQVTM and CDR2 ANQGSEA. The CDR3 runs to 13 residues. The CDR3 DNA reads as TGCAGCGTTGAAGATCAGGGGCCCCACGAGCAGTACTTC. Translation gives CSVEDQGPHEQYF.

The chain uses TRBV28 and TRBJ2-4; 8 bases match TRBD1. This CDR3 contains 15 residues. From germline, CDR1 is MDHEN and CDR2 SYDVKM. The V gene end was trimmed by 3 bases and the J gene end by 8 bases; junction bases not matched to a gene: 9. CDR3 residues: CASSFYRTGSYIQYF. In DNA form, the CDR3 reads TGTGCCAGCAGTTTCTATAGGACAGGGAGTTACATTCAGTACTTC.

Points on this clone: Other DNA sequences from this sample encode an identical CDR3 as well. The chain combines TRBV7-9 with TRBJ2-1; D unresolved. The CDR3 runs 12 residues. Germline V lookup: CDR1 SEHNR, CDR2 FQNEAQ (reference sequence). V lost 3 bases, J lost 6 bases, and 6 bases lay in between. As DNA, the CDR3 is TGTGCCAGCAGCTTTACGGGCAATGAGCAGTTCTTC. Encoded protein: CASSFTGNEQFF. Drawing the rest from reference TRBV7-9 and TRBJ2-1, the complete variable domain is DTGVSQNPRHKITKRGQNVTFRCDPISEHNRLYWYRQTLGQGPEFLTYFQNEAQLEKSRLLSDRFSAERPKGSFSTLEIQRTEQGDSAMYLCASSFTGNEQFFGPGTRLTVL.

The chain carries TRBV5-1 and TRBJ2-3; no clear D gene. The CDR3 consists of 17 residues. Germline-derived CDR1 and CDR2 are SGHRS and YFSETQ. V lost 4 bases, J lost 0 bases, and 18 bases lay in between. This CDR3 is CASSRSLFGSSTDTQYF. In nucleotides, the CDR3 is TGCGCCAGCAGCAGATCGTTGTTTGGCTCTAGCACAGATACGCAGTATTTT.

To note about this clone: An end of the junction differs from the germline gene, which may be a read error. The chain employs TRBV5-1 and TRBJ2-7, with 10 bases aligning to TRBD1. Per germline, CDR1 SGHRS and CDR2 YFSETQ. CDR3 length: 14 amino acids. CDR3 sequence reads: CASSPGGTGAPSRF. In nucleotides, the CDR3 is TGCGCCAGCAGCCCGGGGGGGACAGGGGCTCCCAGTCGCTTC.

The chain couples TRBV2 to TRBJ2-3; the match to TRBD2 covers 13 bases. In germline, CDR1 is SNHLY, CDR2 FYNNEI. The CDR3 has 16 amino acids. V shed 3 bases, J shed 1 base, and the junction held 1 base outside the gene matches. The CDR3 bases are TGTGCCAGCAGTGACACTAGCGGGGGGGGCACAGATACGCAGTATTTT. This encodes CASSDTSGGGTDTQYF.

The V call is TRBV5-1, the J call TRBJ2-7, with TRBD1 as a possible D gene (6 bases). Looked up from germline, CDR1 is SGHRS and CDR2 is YFSETQ. CDR3 length: 14 residues. Trimming removed 0 bases at V and 2 bases at J, with 9 bases between. Here the CDR3 reads CASSLDRETYEQYF. The CDR3 DNA follows: TGCGCCAGCAGCTTGGACAGGGAAACCTACGAGCAGTACTTC.

The sample holds a few counts of this clone. The chain employs TRBV11-2 and TRBJ2-3; maybe TRBD2 (6 bases). Trimming shortened V by 1 base and J by 1 base, and 15 bases separated the two germline ends. CDR3 size: 17 residues. The germline CDR1 and CDR2 sequences are SGHAT and FQNNGV. DNA of the CDR3: TGTGCCAGCAGCTTAGGTCACGGGAGTGGGGGCACAGATACGCAGTATTTT. Translated, it gives CASSLGHGSGGTDTQYF.

The V and J genes are TRBV7-9 and TRBJ2-5; maybe TRBD2 (5 bases). This CDR3 has 13 amino acids. V lost 3 bases and J 4 bases, leaving 9 bases between the germline ends. CDR1 is SEHNR and CDR2 is FQNEAQ in the germline V gene (reference sequence). Here the CDR3 DNA reads TGTGCCAGCAGCTTTAGCGAGGGAGAGACCCAGTACTTC. This codes for CASSFSEGETQYF.